This TCR beta chain was sequenced in a study of T-cell reconstitution after alpha-beta-depleted transplantation in children. Unique molecular identifiers were incorporated during preparation of the TCRbeta library. TCRdb itself ran the PCR reads through MiXCR, one entry per CDR3 protein. The repertoire consists of roughly 200,000 distinct CDR3 sequences, with roughly 10% occurring once and the leading ten covering about 28%. This clonotype was picked up many times. Antigen unknown. The CDR3 totals 19 residues. V was pared by 1 base and J by 0 bases, with 8 bases of the junction left unmatched. Germline V CDR1 and CDR2: SQVTM, ANQGSEA. Points from the study as a whole: Some patients showed high day-60 TCRbeta diversity, which derived from surviving recipient T cells and thymic progenitors. One year post-transplant, T-cell counts and diversity were largely derived from T cells produced anew. Approximately two months post-transplant, alpha-beta T cells reportedly originated from several hundred expanded graft clones.

The chain uses TRBV29-1 and TRBJ2-3; 15 positions match TRBD2. Sample: PBMCs, taken before TCRalphabeta/CD19-depleted stem cell transplant. The sequence derives from a child under two years old with acute myeloid leukemia, due to receive a stem cell transplant. This chain's CDR3 is CSVEAQGLAGGGSTDTQYF. The CDR3 DNA is TGCAGCGTTGAAGCCCAGGGACTAGCGGGAGGTGGGAGCACAGATACGCAGTATTTT.